These 16 T cell receptor beta chains were all obtained from the same sample, sequenced in a study of blood T cell repertoires in COVID-19. Data came from immunoSEQ multiplex PCR; TCRdb stores just in-frame clones and leaves some out. The data contain some 520,000 clones, roughly 89% of them singletons. The sample comprised peripheral blood. The receptors were gathered from a man younger than 35 with COVID-19, enrolled during active disease.

The J gene is TRBJ1-1, the V gene TRBV7-9; D ambiguous. Germline V gives CDR1 SEHNR, CDR2 FQNEAQ (reference sequence). The CDR3 covers 12 residues. Trimming shortened V by 6 bases and J by 10 bases, and 15 bases separated the two germline ends. The CDR3 nucleotides are TGTGCCAGCAGTCTTCCCCAGGTTCCAGCTTTCTTT. Its translation is CASSLPQVPAFF.

The chain employs TRBV28 and TRBJ2-7; TRBD1 is a possible D gene (6 bases). This CDR3 has 16 amino acids. The V end lost 2 bases, the J end lost 3 bases, and 17 bases lay between the germline ends. Germline values: CDR1 MDHEN, CDR2 SYDVKM. The CDR3 DNA sequence: TGTGCCAGCAGTTTAAACCGACAGGTAAACAGCTACGAGCAGTACTTC. This gives the protein CASSLNRQVNSYEQYF.

The chain joins TRBV5-6 to TRBJ1-3; D not certain. The CDR3 is 13 amino acids. Deletions cut 3 bases from V and 4 bases from J, with 8 bases between. Germline loops: CDR1 SGHDT, CDR2 YYEEEE. The CDR3 is CASSYIQGNTIYF. The CDR3 DNA reads TGTGCCAGCAGCTACATACAGGGAAACACCATATATTTT. Full variable domain (missing parts from reference TRBV5-6 and TRBJ1-3): DAGVTQSPTHLIKTRGQQVTLRCSPKSGHDTVSWYQQALGQGPQFIFQYYEEEERQRGNFPDRFSGHQFPNYSSELNVNALLLGDSALYLCASSYIQGNTIYFGEGSWLTVV.

This chain links TRBV21-1 with TRBJ2-7; TRBD1, the table's D call, was not compared with the DNA. TRBV21-1 is classified as a pseudogene. The length of the CDR3 is 14 residues. The CDR3 spells CASNGQGSSYEQYF. For the CDR3, the DNA is TGTGCCAGCAACGGACAGGGGAGCTCCTACGAGCAGTACTTC.

V gene TRBV27 combines with J gene TRBJ2-1; TRBD2 matches at 11 bases. The CDR3 runs 17 residues. The V segment lost 3 bases and the J segment 6 bases; nucleotides outside the gene matches: 10. The germline V gene has CDR1 MNHEY and CDR2 SMNVEV (reference sequence). The CDR3 protein is CASSFYRALAGGNEQFF. As DNA, the CDR3 is TGTGCCAGCAGTTTTTACAGGGCCCTAGCGGGAGGCAATGAGCAGTTCTTC.

The chain uses TRBV29-1 and TRBJ1-2, with TRBD1 matching 8 bases. This CDR3 has 11 amino acids. Germline CDR1 reads SQVTM; CDR2 reads ANQGSEA. J gave up 7 bases and V 4 bases, and 2 bases lay outside the gene matches. The CDR3 DNA sequence: TGCAGCGTTGGACAGGGGCCTGGCTACACCTTC. It is translated as CSVGQGPGYTF.

The J gene is TRBJ2-7, the V gene TRBV4-1, with 9 bases fitting TRBD1. CDR3 length equals 16 residues. V lost 1 base, J lost 2 bases, and 6 bases stayed unmatched. Germline V gene data show CDR1 as MGHRA and CDR2 as YSYEKL. CDR3 in amino acids: CASSQGGTGPTYEQYF. The CDR3 nucleotides are TGCGCCAGCAGCCAAGGGGGGACAGGGCCGACCTACGAGCAGTACTTC.

The chain is built from TRBV5-6 and TRBJ2-1; D gene uncertain. V was shortened by 4 bases and J by 5 bases, with 7 bases between the two germline ends. This CDR3 has 12 residues. Germline V gene lookup returns CDR1 SGHDT and CDR2 YYEEEE. The CDR3 is CASSPIDNEQFF. CDR3 nucleotide sequence: TGTGCCAGCAGCCCAATAGACAATGAGCAGTTCTTC.

The chain joins TRBV27 to TRBJ1-5, with TRBD1 matching 7 bases. The trim removed 7 bases at V and 1 base at J, leaving 10 bases unmatched. Per the germline V gene, CDR1 is MNHEY and CDR2 is SMNVEV (reference sequence). This CDR3 has 16 residues. In DNA form, the CDR3 reads TGTGCCAGCATCCTTATGCAGGGGGAAAGCAATCAGCCCCAGCATTTT. Its protein product is CASILMQGESNQPQHF.

This clone was detected only once. The chain joins TRBV19 to TRBJ1-3; D is ambiguous. The CDR3 has 17 residues. Germline V gene lookup returns CDR1 LNHDA and CDR2 SQIVND (reference sequence). V lost 0 bases and J 0 bases, leaving 12 bases between the germline ends. The CDR3 is CASSIDPSDFSGNTIYF. The CDR3 bases are TGTGCCAGTAGTATAGATCCTTCAGACTTCTCTGGAAACACCATATATTTT. Full variable domain (missing parts from reference TRBV19 and TRBJ1-3): DGGITQSPKYLFRKEGQNVTLSCEQNLNHDAMYWYRQDPGQGLRLIYYSQIVNDFQKGDIAEGYSVSREKKESFPLTVTSAQKNPTAFYLCASSIDPSDFSGNTIYFGEGSWLTVV.

The chain is built from TRBV5-1 and TRBJ2-7; 8 bases fit TRBD1. Germline V gene lookup returns CDR1 SGHRS and CDR2 YFSETQ. Losses at the gene ends were 0 bases for V and 2 bases for J; bases not matched to a gene: 7. CDR3 length: 16 amino acids. The CDR3 loop reads CASSLAQGAMAYEQYF. Written as DNA, the CDR3 is TGCGCCAGCAGCTTGGCGCAGGGGGCGATGGCCTACGAGCAGTACTTC.

The rearrangement uses TRBV5-1 and TRBJ2-7; TRBD1 agrees at 7 bases. This CDR3 spans 14 amino acids. CDR1 SGHRS and CDR2 YFSETQ come from the germline V gene. The J segment lost 3 bases and the V segment lost 4 bases, leaving 7 bases of the junction unmatched. Written as DNA, the CDR3 is TGCGCCAGCAGCCAAGCCGGGACAGACTACGAGCAGTACTTC. Translation: CASSQAGTDYEQYF.

This clone has only one observation. CDR3 sequence (DNA): TGTGCCAGCAGCCTAGGGACTGCTCAAGAGACCCAGTACTTC. As protein: CASSLGTAQETQYF. V is TRBV5-4 and J is TRBJ2-5, with D perhaps matching TRBD2 (6 bases). Deletions cut 4 bases from V and 2 bases from J, with 12 bases between. Germline CDR1 and CDR2: SGHNT and YYREEE (reference sequence). This CDR3 contains 14 residues.

The V call is TRBV11-2, the J call TRBJ2-5, with D possibly being TRBD2 (7 bases). The CDR3 is 13 amino acids. V shed 8 bases and J shed 5 bases, with 15 bases lying between them. Per the germline V gene, CDR1 is SGHAT and CDR2 is FQNNGV. CDR3 loop: CASSWGGGETQYF. DNA of the CDR3: TGTGCCAGCTCCTGGGGGGGCGGCGAGACCCAGTACTTC.

This chain connects TRBV27 to TRBJ2-1, with a weak D call TRBD2 (5 bases). V was clipped by 2 bases and J by 4 bases, with 9 bases between them. Per the germline V gene, CDR1 is MNHEY and CDR2 is SMNVEV (reference sequence). CDR3 length: 14 amino acids. CDR3 in DNA: TGTGCCAGCAGTTTAGGGCCGGGATACAATGAGCAGTTCTTC. Its protein product is CASSLGPGYNEQFF.

The chain carries TRBV5-8 and TRBJ1-1, with D tentatively TRBD1 (5 bases). This CDR3 spans 15 amino acids. The ends were cut back, 4 bases at V and 7 bases at J, with 20 bases in the middle. Germline V gene sequence: CDR1 SGHTS, CDR2 YDEGEE. As DNA, the CDR3 is TGTGCCAGCAGCGTGGACGGTAGGGTGGGGGGTGAAGCTTTCTTT. Translation gives CASSVDGRVGGEAFF.